Listed below are T cell receptor beta chains from one sample, sequenced in a study of shared clonotypes between healthy human individuals. The assay was immunoSEQ multiplex PCR, and TCRdb's table has in-frame clones only and misses some. The sample includes over 700,000 clones, around 70% seen only once; the top ten take more than 1.5%. Sample: memory CD4+ T cells sorted from blood. The receptors originated from a woman aged 30 to 39 in good health. CDR3s include the opening cysteine and the closing phenylalanine or tryptophan. Fields, in order: clone size, V gene, D gene, J gene, CDR3 DNA, CDR3 protein. The D gene is left open where the match is weak. The listing skips clone size in some rows; elsewhere it reads once, few, many or a size class.

.,TRBV9,.,TRBJ1-1,TGTGCCAGCAGCGGCGACTGGGACACTGAAGCTTTCTTT,CASSGDWDTEAFF
few,TRBV19,TRBD2,TRBJ2-2,TGTGCCAGTAGCAAATGGGGCGGGAGCAACGGGGAGCTGTTTTTT,CASSKWGGSNGELFF
.,TRBV5-1,.,TRBJ2-6,TGCGCCAGCAGCCCGGGACCCACCACCTACTCTGGGGCCAACGTCCTGACTTTC,CASSPGPTTYSGANVLTF
.,TRBV7-3,.,TRBJ2-6,TGTGCCAGCAGCCTACATAGGACTGGGGCCAACGTCCTGACTTTC,CASSLHRTGANVLTF
few,TRBV6-4,.,TRBJ2-2,TGTGCCAGCAGTCAGGAGGGCGACACCGGGGAGCTGTTTTTT,CASSQEGDTGELFF
.,TRBV18,.,TRBJ2-1,TGTGCCAGCTCACCAAGAGCGGATCTGCACAATGAGCAGTTCTTC,CASSPRADLHNEQFF
.,TRBV7-3,.,TRBJ2-7,TGTGCCAGCAGCGGCGGGTCAACCTACGAGCAGTACTTC,CASSGGSTYEQYF
.,TRBV6-4,.,TRBJ2-1,TGTGCCAGCAGTGCCTCAGGCATTATCTCCTACAATGAGCAGTTCTTC,CASSASGIISYNEQFF
.,TRBV7-9,.,TRBJ2-3,TGTGCCAGCAGCTTAGAGAGCACAGATACGCAGTATTTT,CASSLESTDTQYF
.,TRBV7-2,TRBD2,TRBJ2-2,TGTGCCAGCAGCTTAGGCGGGAGGGCCGCCGGGGAGCTGTTTTTT,CASSLGGRAAGELFF
.,TRBV5-4,.,TRBJ2-2,TGTGCCAGCAGCCATGACCAGGCGTCCGGGGAGCTGTTTTTT,CASSHDQASGELFF
.,TRBV28,TRBD2,TRBJ2-1,TGTGCCAGCAGTCCTACTAGCGGGAACTACAATGAGCAGTTCTTC,CASSPTSGNYNEQFF
.,TRBV25-1,.,TRBJ1-1,TGTGCCAGCAGTGAAGACCCCACTGAAGCTTTCTTT,CASSEDPTEAFF
.,TRBV4-1,TRBD1,TRBJ2-5,TGCGCCAGCAGCCAAGTTGACAGGGCACAAGAGACCCAGTACTTC,CASSQVDRAQETQYF
.,TRBV14,TRBD1,TRBJ2-1,TGTGCCAGCAGCCGGAGGACAGGCTTTAGCTACAATGAGCAGTTCTTC,CASSRRTGFSYNEQFF
few,TRBV11-1,.,TRBJ2-1,TGTGCCAGCAGCGGCCCGCACGGCTACAATGAGCAGTTCTTC,CASSGPHGYNEQFF
.,TRBV19,.,TRBJ1-5,TGTGCCAGTAGTATTTTCGGGACCCAGTTATTTATCGATCAGCCCCAGCATTTT,CASSIFGTQLFIDQPQHF
.,TRBV7-9,TRBD1,TRBJ1-3,TGTGCCAGCAGCCAGAGACAGGGGACGGACACCATATATTTT,CASSQRQGTDTIYF
few,TRBV2,.,TRBJ1-4,TGTGCCAGCAAGGCCGAAGCAACTAATGAAAAACTGTTTTTT,CASKAEATNEKLFF
.,TRBV2,.,TRBJ1-4,TGTGCCAGCAGTCCCCGCAGTGGATCTGAAAAACTGTTTTTT,CASSPRSGSEKLFF
.,TRBV16,.,TRBJ2-1,TGTGCCAGCAGCCAAACGAAGCGGGTGTACAATGAGCAGTTCTTC,CASSQTKRVYNEQFF
.,TRBV29-1,.,TRBJ2-7,TGCAGCGCCCGATCAAGGAACTCGTACGAGCAGTACTTC,CSARSRNSYEQYF
.,TRBV13,.,TRBJ2-3,TGTGCCAGCAGCTTAGTCCCAGGTACGCAGTATTTT,CASSLVPGTQYF
once,TRBV7-9,.,TRBJ2-7,TGTGCCAGCAGCCTGACATCCGCGGCCGACGAGCAGTACTTC,CASSLTSAADEQYF
many,TRBV2,.,TRBJ1-3,TGTGCCAGCAGCGGGTCTTTCTCTGGAAACACCATATATTTT,CASSGSFSGNTIYF
.,TRBV7-9,.,TRBJ2-5,TGTGCCAGCAGCTTAGCGATGGCTAGCCTACACCAAGAGACCCAGTACTTC,CASSLAMASLHQETQYF
once,TRBV25-1,TRBD1,TRBJ2-7,TGTGCCAGCAGTGACCGGGACAGAACCTACGAGCAGTACTTC,CASSDRDRTYEQYF
few,TRBV29-1,.,TRBJ1-5,TGCAGCGTTGCATACACGGACAATCAGCCCCAGCATTTT,CSVAYTDNQPQHF
.,TRBV11-1,.,TRBJ2-3,TGTGCCAGCAGCTTTGGTTGGGGGCCGACAGATACGCAGTATTTT,CASSFGWGPTDTQYF
few,TRBV11-2,TRBD2,TRBJ2-4,TGTGCCAGCAGCGAGAGCCCCTCCGGACTAGCGGGACCCAAAAACATTCAGTACTTC,CASSESPSGLAGPKNIQYF
many,TRBV5-1,.,TRBJ1-4,TGCGCCAGCAGCCTTGACAGTGGAGATGAAAAACTGTTTTTT,CASSLDSGDEKLFF
.,TRBV4-2,.,TRBJ2-3,TGTGCCAGCAGCCAAGGACTAATTATCACAGATACGCAGTATTTT,CASSQGLIITDTQYF
.,TRBV4-2,.,TRBJ2-2,TGTGCCAGCAGCTTGGCCTGGTCTCCAAACACCGGGGAGCTGTTTTTT,CASSLAWSPNTGELFF
.,TRBV5-1,TRBD2,TRBJ2-1,TGCGCCAGCAGCGAGAGCGGGGGTTACAATGAGCAGTTCTTC,CASSESGGYNEQFF
.,TRBV2,.,TRBJ1-2,TGTGCCAGCAGACAGACTAACTATGGCTACACCTTC,CASRQTNYGYTF
few,TRBV10-3,TRBD2,TRBJ2-2,TGTGCCACCACAACGGGAGGTACAGGCACCGGGGAGCTGTTTTTT,CATTTGGTGTGELFF
.,TRBV2,.,TRBJ2-2,TGTGCCAGCAGCAGCAGGGAAAACACCGGGGAGCTGTTTTTT,CASSSRENTGELFF
.,TRBV18,.,TRBJ1-1,TGTGCCAGCTCACCAAGTAGCATCTCTGAAGCTTTCTTT,CASSPSSISEAFF
.,TRBV6-6,.,TRBJ2-5,TGTGCCAGCAGTGCCCAAGAGACCCAGTACTTC,CASSAQETQYF
few,TRBV11-2,TRBD2,TRBJ2-7,TGTGCCAGCAGCTGGACCAGCGGGACGGGTTACGAGCAGTACTTC,CASSWTSGTGYEQYF
few,TRBV29-1,TRBD1,TRBJ1-2,TGCAGCGTTGTCGGCAGGGGGAACTATGGCTACACCTTC,CSVVGRGNYGYTF
.,TRBV11-2,.,TRBJ2-7,TGTGCCAGCAGCTCGGGTCGGGGGACCTACTACGAGCAGTACTTC,CASSSGRGTYYEQYF
once,TRBV30,.,TRBJ1-1,TGTGCCTGGAGTTTTCCGGCGAACACTGAAGCTTTCTTT,CAWSFPANTEAFF
.,TRBV4-1,TRBD1,TRBJ2-2,TGCGCCAGCAGCCAAGGACAGGGGGTCACCGGGGAGCTGTTTTTT,CASSQGQGVTGELFF
.,TRBV10-2,TRBD2,TRBJ2-2,TGCGCCAGCAAAGAGACTAGCGCAGGTGGGGCCGGGGAGCTGTTTTTT,CASKETSAGGAGELFF
.,TRBV21-1,.,TRBJ1-6,TGTGCCAGCAGCTCCTTGGACAGGGATAATTCACCCCTCCACTTT,CASSSLDRDNSPLHF
many,TRBV6-5,.,TRBJ2-7,TGTGCCAGCAGTTCTAGGAGGAACGAGCAGTACTTC,CASSSRRNEQYF
.,TRBV28,TRBD1,TRBJ1-2,TGTGCCAGCAGTTTGGGGACAGGGGGCTCCTATGGCTACACCTTC,CASSLGTGGSYGYTF
.,TRBV7-9,.,TRBJ1-3,TGTGCCAGCAGGATCTACTACAGCGGCGGCTCTGGAAACACCATATATTTT,CASRIYYSGGSGNTIYF
.,TRBV2,.,TRBJ2-3,TGTGCCAGCAGTGAACTTATGAGCGGATCCACAGATACGCAGTATTTT,CASSELMSGSTDTQYF
.,TRBV19,TRBD1,TRBJ2-3,TGTGCCAGTAGGCCCCCCAGGGGGCGCACAGATACGCAGTATTTT,CASRPPRGRTDTQYF
.,TRBV6-5,TRBD1,TRBJ2-5,TGTGCCAGCAGTTACTCGAAGGGGACAGCTGGGGCCCAGTACTTC,CASSYSKGTAGAQYF
.,TRBV5-1,.,TRBJ2-1,TGCGCCAGCAGCTCTGACTCCAGCTCCTACAATGAGCAGTTCTTC,CASSSDSSSYNEQFF
.,TRBV6-1,TRBD1,TRBJ1-4,TGTGCCAGCAGTGAAGACACAGGGGTAGGGGAAAAACTGTTTTTT,CASSEDTGVGEKLFF
.,TRBV6-5,TRBD2,TRBJ2-2,TGTGCCAGCAGGCAGGGACTAGCGGAAACCGGGGAGCTGTTTTTT,CASRQGLAETGELFF
.,TRBV7-6,.,TRBJ1-1,TGTGCCAGCAGCTCCCAGTCGAACACTGAAGCTTTCTTT,CASSSQSNTEAFF
.,TRBV30,.,TRBJ2-1,TGTGCCTGGAGTGAATTTAGCTCCTACAATGAGCAGTTCTTC,CAWSEFSSYNEQFF
once,TRBV5-1,TRBD1,TRBJ2-7,TGCGCCAGCAGCTTGCAGGGACAGCCCTCCTACGAGCAGTACTTC,CASSLQGQPSYEQYF
.,TRBV30,.,TRBJ2-4,TGTGCCGTCAGGGTGGGGGCCAAAAACATTCAGTACTTC,CAVRVGAKNIQYF